The 3 T cell receptor beta chains below were found in one sample sequenced in a study of T cell responses to AZD1222 COVID-19 vaccine. TCRdb's table, derived via immunoSEQ multiplex PCR, lists solely in-frame clones and lacks some. This table has roughly 100,000 clones, around nine tenths appearing once. The input for sequencing was peripheral blood, taken 28 days after the second AZD1222 dose. These TCRs come from an adult who received the AZD1222 COVID-19 vaccine.

This clone was recorded a few times. The CDR3 bases are TGTGCCAGCAGCAACCTATTGGGACAGGGGGAAAGGATGTACGAGCAGTACTTC. It translates to CASSNLLGQGERMYEQYF. This rearrangement joins TRBV7-9 to TRBJ2-7; TRBD1 agrees at 11 bases. The CDR3 sequence is 18 residues long. CDR1 SEHNR and CDR2 FQNEAQ come from the germline V gene (reference sequence). With V trimmed by 5 bases and J by 4 bases, 16 bases remained unmatched.

This clone was recorded once. V is TRBV7-8 and J is TRBJ2-4; 10 bases align to TRBD1. The CDR3 is 20 residues long. The trim removed 5 bases at V and 0 bases at J, leaving 16 bases unmatched. CDR1 is SGHVS and CDR2 is FQNEAQ in the germline V gene. CDR3 sequence (DNA): TGTGCCAGCAGCCAAGGCGGGACAGGGGAGGCGATACGAGCCAAAAACATTCAGTACTTC. This sequence encodes CASSQGGTGEAIRAKNIQYF.

This clone was observed a handful of times. The CDR3 region is CASTTRGTGAYEQYF. The CDR3, as DNA: TGTGCCAGCACCACTAGAGGTACAGGGGCCTACGAGCAGTACTTC. This chain links TRBV7-2 with TRBJ2-7; 7 bases are a match to TRBD1. CDR3 length equals 15 residues. Trimming at V came to 7 bases and at J to 2 bases, leaving 11 bases not matched to a gene. Per the germline V gene, CDR1 is SGHTA and CDR2 is FQGNSA.